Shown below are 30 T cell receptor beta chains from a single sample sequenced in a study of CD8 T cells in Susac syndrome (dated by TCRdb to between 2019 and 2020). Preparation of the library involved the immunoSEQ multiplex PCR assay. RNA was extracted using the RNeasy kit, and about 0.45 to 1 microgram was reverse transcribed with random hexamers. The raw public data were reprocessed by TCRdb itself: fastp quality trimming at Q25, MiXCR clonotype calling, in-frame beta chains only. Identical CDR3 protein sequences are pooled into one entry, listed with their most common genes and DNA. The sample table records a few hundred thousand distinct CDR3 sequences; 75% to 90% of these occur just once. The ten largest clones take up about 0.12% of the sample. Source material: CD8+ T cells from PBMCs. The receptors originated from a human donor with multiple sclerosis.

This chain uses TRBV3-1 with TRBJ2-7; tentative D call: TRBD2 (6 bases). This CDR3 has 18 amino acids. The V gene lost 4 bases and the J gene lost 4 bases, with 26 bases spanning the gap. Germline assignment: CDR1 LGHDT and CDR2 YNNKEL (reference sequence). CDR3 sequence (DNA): TGTGCCAGCAGCCCAACTTCTGAGTGGGGAGGAGAGCTATACGAGCAGTACTTC. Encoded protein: CASSPTSEWGGELYEQYF.

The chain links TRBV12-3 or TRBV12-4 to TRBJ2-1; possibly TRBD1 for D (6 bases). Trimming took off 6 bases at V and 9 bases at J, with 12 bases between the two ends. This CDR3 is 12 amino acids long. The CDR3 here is CASSKQGLEQFF. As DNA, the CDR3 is TGTGCCAGCAGCAAACAGGGTCTTGAGCAGTTCTTC.

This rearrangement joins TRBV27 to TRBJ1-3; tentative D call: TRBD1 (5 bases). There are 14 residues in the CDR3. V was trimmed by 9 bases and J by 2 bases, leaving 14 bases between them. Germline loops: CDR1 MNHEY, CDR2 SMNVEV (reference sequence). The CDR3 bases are TGTGCCAGTCGGGACGGTACCCCTGGAAACACCATATATTTT. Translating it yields CASRDGTPGNTIYF.

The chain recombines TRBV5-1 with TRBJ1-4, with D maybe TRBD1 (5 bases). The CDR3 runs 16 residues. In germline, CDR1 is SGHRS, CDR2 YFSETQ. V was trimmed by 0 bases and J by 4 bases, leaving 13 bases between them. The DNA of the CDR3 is TGCGCCAGCAGCTTGGTAACCGGGACTGGTAATGAAAAACTGTTTTTT. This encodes CASSLVTGTGNEKLFF.

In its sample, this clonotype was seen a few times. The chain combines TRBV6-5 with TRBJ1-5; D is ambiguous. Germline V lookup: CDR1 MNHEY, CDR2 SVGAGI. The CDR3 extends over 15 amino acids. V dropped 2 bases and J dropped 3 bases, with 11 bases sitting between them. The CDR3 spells CASSYVGWNNQPQHF. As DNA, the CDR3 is TGTGCCAGCAGTTACGTGGGTTGGAACAATCAGCCCCAGCATTTT.

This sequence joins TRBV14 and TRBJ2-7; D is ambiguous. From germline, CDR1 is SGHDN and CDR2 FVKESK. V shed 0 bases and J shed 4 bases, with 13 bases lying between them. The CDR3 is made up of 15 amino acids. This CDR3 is CASSQDAALDYEQYF. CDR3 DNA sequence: TGTGCCAGCAGCCAAGATGCGGCTTTGGATTACGAGCAGTACTTC.

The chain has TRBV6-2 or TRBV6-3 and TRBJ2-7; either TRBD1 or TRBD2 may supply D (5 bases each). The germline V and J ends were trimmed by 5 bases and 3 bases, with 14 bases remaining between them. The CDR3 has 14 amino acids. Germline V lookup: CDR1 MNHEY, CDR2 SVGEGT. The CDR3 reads CASSNPGPGYEQYF. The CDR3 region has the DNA TGTGCCAGCAGTAATCCGGGACCGGGCTACGAGCAGTACTTC.

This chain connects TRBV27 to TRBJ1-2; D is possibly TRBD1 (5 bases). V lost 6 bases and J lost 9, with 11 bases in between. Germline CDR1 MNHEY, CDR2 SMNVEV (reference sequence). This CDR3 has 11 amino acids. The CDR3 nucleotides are TGTGCCAGCAGGGAGGGGCATAGCTACACCTTC. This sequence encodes CASREGHSYTF.

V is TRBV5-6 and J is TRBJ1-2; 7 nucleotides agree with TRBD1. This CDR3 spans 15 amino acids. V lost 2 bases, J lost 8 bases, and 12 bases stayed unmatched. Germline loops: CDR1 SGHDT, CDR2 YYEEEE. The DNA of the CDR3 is TGTGCCAGCAGCTTTAAGCTACAGGGGATCGAGGGCTACACCTTC. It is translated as CASSFKLQGIEGYTF.

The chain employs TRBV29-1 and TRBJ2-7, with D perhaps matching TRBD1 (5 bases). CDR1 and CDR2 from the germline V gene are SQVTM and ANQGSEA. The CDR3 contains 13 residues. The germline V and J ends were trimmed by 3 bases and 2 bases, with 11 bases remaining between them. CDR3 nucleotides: TGCAGCGTTGAGAGGACGGACACCTACGAGCAGTACTTC. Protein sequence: CSVERTDTYEQYF.

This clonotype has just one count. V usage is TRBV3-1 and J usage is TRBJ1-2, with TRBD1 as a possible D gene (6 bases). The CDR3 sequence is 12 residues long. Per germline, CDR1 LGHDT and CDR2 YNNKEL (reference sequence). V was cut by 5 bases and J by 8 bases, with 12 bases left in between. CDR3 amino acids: CASSRGTSGYTF. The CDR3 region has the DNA TGTGCCAGCAGCAGAGGGACATCCGGCTACACCTTC.

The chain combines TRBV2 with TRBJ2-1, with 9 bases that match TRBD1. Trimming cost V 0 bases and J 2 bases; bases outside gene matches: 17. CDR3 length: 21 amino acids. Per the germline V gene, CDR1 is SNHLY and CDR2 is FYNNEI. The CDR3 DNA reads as TGTGCCAGCAGTGAAGCGCTTATCCCAGGGACAGGGCGGCAGACCTACAATGAGCAGTTCTTC. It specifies CASSEALIPGTGRQTYNEQFF.

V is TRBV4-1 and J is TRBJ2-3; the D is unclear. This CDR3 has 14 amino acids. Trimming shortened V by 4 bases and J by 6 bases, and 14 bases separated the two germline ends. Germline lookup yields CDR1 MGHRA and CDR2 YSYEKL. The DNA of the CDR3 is TGCGCCAGCAGCCCTAACTTACATGGGGATACGCAGTATTTT. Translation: CASSPNLHGDTQYF.

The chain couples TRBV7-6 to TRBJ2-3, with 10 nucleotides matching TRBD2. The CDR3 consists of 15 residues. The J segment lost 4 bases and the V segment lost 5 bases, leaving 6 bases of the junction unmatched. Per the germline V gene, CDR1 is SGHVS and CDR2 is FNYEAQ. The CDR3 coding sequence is TGTGCCAGCAGCCCGTACAGCGGGGGGGCAGATACGCAGTATTTT. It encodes CASSPYSGGADTQYF.

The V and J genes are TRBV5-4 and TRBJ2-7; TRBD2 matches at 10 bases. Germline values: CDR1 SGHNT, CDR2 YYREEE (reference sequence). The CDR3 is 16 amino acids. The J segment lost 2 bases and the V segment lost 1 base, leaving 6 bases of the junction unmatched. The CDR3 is CASSLPGTSATYEQYF. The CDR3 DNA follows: TGTGCCAGCAGCTTGCCTGGGACTAGCGCAACCTACGAGCAGTACTTC. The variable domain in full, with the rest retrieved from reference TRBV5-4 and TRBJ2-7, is ETGVTQSPTHLIKTRGQQVTLRCSSQSGHNTVSWYQQALGQGPQFIFQYYREEENGRGNFPPRFSGLQFPNYSSELNVNALELDDSALYLCASSLPGTSATYEQYFGPGTRLTVT.

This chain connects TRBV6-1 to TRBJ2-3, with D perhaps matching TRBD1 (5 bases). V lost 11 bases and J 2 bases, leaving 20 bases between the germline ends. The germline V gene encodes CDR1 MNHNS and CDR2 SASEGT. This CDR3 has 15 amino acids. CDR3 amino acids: CAAPPTGKHTDTQYF. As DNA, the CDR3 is TGTGCCGCTCCTCCCACAGGAAAGCACACAGATACGCAGTATTTT.

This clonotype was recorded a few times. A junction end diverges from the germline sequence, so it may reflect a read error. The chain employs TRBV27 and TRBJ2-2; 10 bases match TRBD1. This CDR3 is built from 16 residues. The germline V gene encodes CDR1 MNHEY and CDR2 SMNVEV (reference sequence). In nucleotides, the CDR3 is TGTGCCAGCAGTTCTGACGAAGGGACAGGGGCCGGGGAGCTTTTTTTT. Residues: CASSSDEGTGAGELFF.

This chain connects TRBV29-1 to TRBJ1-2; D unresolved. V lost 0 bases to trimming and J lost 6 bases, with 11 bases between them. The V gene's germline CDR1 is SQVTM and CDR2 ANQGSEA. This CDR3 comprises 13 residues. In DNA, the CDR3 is TGCAGCGTTGAAGAAGTCCGGGGAGATGGCTACACCTTC. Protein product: CSVEEVRGDGYTF.

The CDR3 sequence: CASSGDPRSDTQYF. The DNA of the CDR3 is TGTGCCAGCAGCGGGGACCCTCGGTCAGATACGCAGTATTTT. The rearrangement joins TRBV9 to TRBJ2-3; perhaps D is TRBD1 or TRBD2 (5 bases each). The CDR3 runs 14 residues. Trimming took 3 bases from V and 4 from J, leaving 12 bases between them. Germline loops: CDR1 SGDLS, CDR2 YYNGEE. Complete variable domain (other parts from reference TRBV9 and TRBJ2-3): DSGVTQTPKHLITATGQRVTLRCSPRSGDLSVYWYQQSLDQGLQFLIQYYNGEERAKGNILERFSAQQFPDLHSELNLSSLELGDSALYFCASSGDPRSDTQYFGPGTRLTVL.

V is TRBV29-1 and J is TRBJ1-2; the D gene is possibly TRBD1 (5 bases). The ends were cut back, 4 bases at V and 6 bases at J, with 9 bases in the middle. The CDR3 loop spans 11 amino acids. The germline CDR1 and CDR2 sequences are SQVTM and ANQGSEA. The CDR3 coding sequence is TGCAGCGTTGGCAGGGACGATGGCTACACCTTC. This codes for CSVGRDDGYTF.

The CDR3: CASSSRGDEQYF. The CDR3 nucleotides read TGTGCCAGCAGTTCGAGGGGAGACGAGCAGTACTTC. V and J are TRBV28 and TRBJ2-7; D might be TRBD1 or TRBD2, each matching 5 bases. This CDR3 has 12 amino acids. In germline, CDR1 is MDHEN, CDR2 SYDVKM. Trimming shortened V by 4 bases and J by 5 bases, and 9 bases separated the two germline ends.

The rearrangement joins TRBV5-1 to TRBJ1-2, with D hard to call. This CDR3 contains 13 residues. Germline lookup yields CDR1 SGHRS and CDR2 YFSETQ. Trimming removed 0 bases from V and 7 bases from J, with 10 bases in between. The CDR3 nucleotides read TGCGCCAGCAGCTTGGAATCCCGGTTTGGCTACACCTTC. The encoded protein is CASSLESRFGYTF. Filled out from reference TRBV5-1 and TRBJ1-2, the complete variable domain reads KAGVTQTPRYLIKTRGQQVTLSCSPISGHRSVSWYQQTPGQGLQFLFEYFSETQRNKGNFPGRFSGRQFSNSRSEMNVSTLELGDSALYLCASSLESRFGYTFGSGTRLTVV.

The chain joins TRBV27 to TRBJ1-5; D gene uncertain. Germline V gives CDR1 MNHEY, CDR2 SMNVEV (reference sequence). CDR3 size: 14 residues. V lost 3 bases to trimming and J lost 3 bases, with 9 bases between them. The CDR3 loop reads CASSFAGPNQPQHF. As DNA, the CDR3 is TGTGCCAGCAGTTTTGCAGGACCCAATCAGCCCCAGCATTTT.

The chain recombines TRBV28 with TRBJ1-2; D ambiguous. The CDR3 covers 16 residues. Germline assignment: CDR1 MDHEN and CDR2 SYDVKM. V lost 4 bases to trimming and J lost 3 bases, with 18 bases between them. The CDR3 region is CASSSRTAPRDYGYTF. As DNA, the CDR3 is TGTGCCAGCAGTTCCCGCACAGCCCCCCGGGACTATGGCTACACCTTC.

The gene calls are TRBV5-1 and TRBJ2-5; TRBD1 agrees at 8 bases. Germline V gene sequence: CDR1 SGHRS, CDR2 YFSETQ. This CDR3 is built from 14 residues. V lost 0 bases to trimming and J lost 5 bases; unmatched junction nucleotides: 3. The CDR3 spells CASSLGQGSETQYF. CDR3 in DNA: TGCGCCAGCAGCTTGGGACAGGGGAGTGAGACCCAGTACTTC.

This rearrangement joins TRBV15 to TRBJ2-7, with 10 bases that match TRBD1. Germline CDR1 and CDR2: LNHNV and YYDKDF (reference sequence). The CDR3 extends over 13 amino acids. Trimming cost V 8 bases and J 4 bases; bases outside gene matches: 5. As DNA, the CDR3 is TGTGCCACCGGGACAGGGGAATTGTACGAGCAGTACTTC. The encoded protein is CATGTGELYEQYF.

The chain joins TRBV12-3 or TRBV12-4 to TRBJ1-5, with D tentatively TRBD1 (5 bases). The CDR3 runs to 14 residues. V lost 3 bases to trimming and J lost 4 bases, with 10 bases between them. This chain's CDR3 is CASSLEGRNQPQHF. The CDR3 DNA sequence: TGTGCCAGCAGTTTGGAGGGGCGGAATCAGCCCCAGCATTTT.

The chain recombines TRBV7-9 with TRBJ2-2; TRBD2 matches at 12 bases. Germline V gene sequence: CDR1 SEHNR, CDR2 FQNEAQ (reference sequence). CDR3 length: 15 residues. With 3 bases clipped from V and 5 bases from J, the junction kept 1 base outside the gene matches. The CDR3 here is CASSFGTSGTGELFF. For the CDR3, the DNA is TGTGCCAGCAGCTTCGGGACTAGCGGGACCGGGGAGCTGTTTTTT.

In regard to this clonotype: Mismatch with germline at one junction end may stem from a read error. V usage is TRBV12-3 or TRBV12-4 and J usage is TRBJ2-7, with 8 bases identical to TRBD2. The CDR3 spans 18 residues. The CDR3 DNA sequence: TGTGCCAGCAGTTCAAATCCTCTACTAGCGGAACCCGGTCAGGACCGAGTCTTC. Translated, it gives CASSSNPLLAEPGQDRVF.

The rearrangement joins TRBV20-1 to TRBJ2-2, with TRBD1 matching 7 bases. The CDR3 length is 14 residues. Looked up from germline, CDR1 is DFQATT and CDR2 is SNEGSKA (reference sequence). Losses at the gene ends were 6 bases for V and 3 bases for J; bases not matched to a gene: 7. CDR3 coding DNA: TGCAGTGCCTACGACAGGGCGTACACCGGGGAGCTGTTTTTT. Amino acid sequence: CSAYDRAYTGELFF.